Presented here are 8 T cell receptor beta chains from one specimen sequenced in a study of blood T cell repertoires in COVID-19 (dated by TCRdb to 2019 to 2021). The library was built by means of the immunoSEQ multiplex PCR assay. The immuneACCESS repertoire file appears here via TCRdb, limited to in-frame rearrangements. These files lack a portion of the clones; in checked studies, under half of the deficit traces to unresolved V genes, and the cause of the others is not known. The sample table contains roughly 180,000 clones; only one count was recorded for roughly 76% of them. The ten largest clones take up roughly 8.8% of the sample. The sample comprised peripheral blood. These TCRs come from a woman between 45 and 65 years old with active or convalescent COVID-19.

The chain recombines TRBV29-1 with TRBJ1-2; D remains ambiguous. In germline, CDR1 is SQVTM, CDR2 ANQGSEA. CDR3 length: 12 residues. Trimming cost V 3 bases and J 1 base, with 6 bases left between them. In nucleotides, the CDR3 is TGCAGCGTTGAGACTTTTAACTATGGCTACACCTTC. Residues: CSVETFNYGYTF. The entire variable domain, with the rest obtained from reference TRBV29-1 and TRBJ1-2, is as follows: SAVISQKPSRDICQRGTSLTIQCQVDSQVTMMFWYRQQPGQSLTLIATANQGSEATYESGFVIDKFPISRPNLTFSTLTVSNMSPEDSSIYLCSVETFNYGYTFGSGTRLTVV.

The chain has TRBV7-3 and TRBJ2-5; 13 bases match TRBD2. This CDR3 has 15 residues. Trimming cost V 5 bases and J 7 bases; bases outside gene matches: 7. Germline V lookup: CDR1 SGHTA, CDR2 FQGTGA. Written as DNA, the CDR3 is TGTGCCAGCAGCCTGGGACTAGCGGGGTCGGGGACCCAGTACTTC. Its translation: CASSLGLAGSGTQYF.

This clone was recorded a few times. The chain has TRBV5-6 and TRBJ2-1; a possible D gene is TRBD1 (6 bases). Germline assignment: CDR1 SGHDT and CDR2 YYEEEE. V lost 4 bases and J 5 bases, leaving 13 bases between the germline ends. The CDR3 is 14 residues long. The CDR3 reads CASSGGQFHNEQFF. Here the CDR3 DNA reads TGTGCCAGCAGCGGTGGACAGTTCCACAATGAGCAGTTCTTC.

The chain carries TRBV7-9 and TRBJ2-1; 10 bases align to TRBD2. The germline CDR1 and CDR2 sequences are SEHNR and FQNEAQ (reference sequence). The junction had 9 bases not matched to a gene; V was cut back by 4 bases and J by 3 bases. The CDR3 covers 17 residues. The CDR3 DNA reads TGTGCCAGCAGCTCCACAACTAGCGGGGAGAGCTACAATGAGCAGTTCTTC. Translation: CASSSTTSGESYNEQFF.

A few counts support this clone. V is TRBV7-3 and J is TRBJ2-2; TRBD1 is a possible D gene (7 bases). The V gene lost 5 bases and the J gene lost 4 bases, with 14 bases spanning the gap. Germline-derived CDR1 and CDR2 are SGHTA and FQGTGA. This CDR3 contains 15 residues. In DNA, the CDR3 is TGTGCCAGCAGCACCCGACAGGGAGGCACCGGGGAGCTGTTTTTT. Its protein is CASSTRQGGTGELFF.

This clone was counted a single time. The rearrangement uses TRBV15 and TRBJ2-7; 8 bases are a match to TRBD1. CDR3 length equals 16 residues. V dropped 0 bases and J dropped 2; count of bases not matched to a gene: 6. CDR1 and CDR2 from the germline V gene are LNHNV and YYDKDF (reference sequence). DNA for the CDR3: TGTGCCACCAGCAGAGAGGTGGGACAGGCAACCTACGAGCAGTACTTC. Translating gives CATSREVGQATYEQYF.

V gene TRBV6-8 combines with J gene TRBJ2-1; 8 nucleotides line up with TRBD2. Germline V CDR1 and CDR2: MNHGY, SAAAGT. Germline trimming cut 7 bases from V and 7 bases from J; bases unmatched to any gene: 6. CDR3 length equals 13 residues. The CDR3 bases are TGTGCCAGCAATGGGACTAGTAGAAATGAGCAGTTCTTC. It translates to CASNGTSRNEQFF.

J is TRBJ1-2 and V is TRBV2; 8 bases map to TRBD1. V trimming: 3 bases; J trimming: 8 bases; junction bases outside the gene matches: 5. CDR1 SNHLY and CDR2 FYNNEI come from the germline V gene. The CDR3 extends over 13 amino acids. The CDR3 loop reads CASSDGQGGGYTF. As DNA, the CDR3 is TGTGCCAGCAGTGACGGACAGGGCGGAGGCTACACCTTC.